This note documents a single TCR beta chain sequence. This entry is derived from a study of CXCR3-negative and CXCR3-positive naive CD8 T cells. This CDR3 spans 13 amino acids. The germline V gene encodes CDR1 SQVTM and CDR2 ANQGSEA. The TRB libraries of cDNA were built by UMI-labeled 5' RACE. TCRdb reprocessed the 5' RACE reads; each CDR3 protein has one entry and no DNA is given. This table lists roughly 40,000 distinct CDR3 sequences. The receptor was derived from a human donor in good health. Some clones in this sample may be carry-over from other donors' samples. The specimen sequenced was memory CD8+ T cells from blood. The chain couples TRBV29-1 to TRBJ2-2; absent DNA, TCRdb's TRBD2 call cannot be checked. This chain's CDR3 is CSVGTSNTGELFF.